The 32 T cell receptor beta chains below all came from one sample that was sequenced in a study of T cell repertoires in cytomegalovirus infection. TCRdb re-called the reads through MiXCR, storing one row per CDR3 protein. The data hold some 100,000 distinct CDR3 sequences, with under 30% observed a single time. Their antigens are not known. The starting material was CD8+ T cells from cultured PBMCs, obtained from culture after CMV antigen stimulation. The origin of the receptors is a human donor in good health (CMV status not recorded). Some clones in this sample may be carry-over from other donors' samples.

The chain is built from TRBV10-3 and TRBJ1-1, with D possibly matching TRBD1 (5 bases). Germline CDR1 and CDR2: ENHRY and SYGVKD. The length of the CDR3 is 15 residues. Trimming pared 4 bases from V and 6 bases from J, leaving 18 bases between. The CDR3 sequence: CAISGFGTRVAEAFF. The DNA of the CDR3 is TGTGCCATCAGTGGATTTGGGACCCGTGTGGCTGAAGCTTTCTTT.

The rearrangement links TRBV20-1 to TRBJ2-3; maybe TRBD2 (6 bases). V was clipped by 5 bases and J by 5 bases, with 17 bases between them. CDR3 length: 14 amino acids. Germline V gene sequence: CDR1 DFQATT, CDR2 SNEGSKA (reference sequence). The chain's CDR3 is CSASGLVDVDTQYF. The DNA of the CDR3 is TGCAGTGCTTCGGGACTCGTGGATGTAGATACGCAGTATTTT.

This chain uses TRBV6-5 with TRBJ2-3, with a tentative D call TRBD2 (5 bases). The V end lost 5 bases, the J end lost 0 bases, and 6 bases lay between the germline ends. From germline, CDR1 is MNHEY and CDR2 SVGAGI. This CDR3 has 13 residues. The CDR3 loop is CASSRTSTDTQYF. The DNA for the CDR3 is TGTGCCAGCAGTCGGACTAGCACAGATACGCAGTATTTT.

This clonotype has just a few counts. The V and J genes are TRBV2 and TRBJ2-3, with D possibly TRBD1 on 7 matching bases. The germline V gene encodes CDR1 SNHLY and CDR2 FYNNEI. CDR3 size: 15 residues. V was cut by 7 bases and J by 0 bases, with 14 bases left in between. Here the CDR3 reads CASKGRGTSTDTQYF. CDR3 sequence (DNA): TGTGCCAGCAAGGGCAGGGGGACTAGCACAGATACGCAGTATTTT. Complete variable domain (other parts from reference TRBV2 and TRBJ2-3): EPEVTQTPSHQVTQMGQEVILRCVPISNHLYFYWYRQILGQKVEFLVSFYNNEISEKSEIFDDQFSVERPDGSNFTLKIRSTKLEDSAMYFCASKGRGTSTDTQYFGPGTRLTVL.

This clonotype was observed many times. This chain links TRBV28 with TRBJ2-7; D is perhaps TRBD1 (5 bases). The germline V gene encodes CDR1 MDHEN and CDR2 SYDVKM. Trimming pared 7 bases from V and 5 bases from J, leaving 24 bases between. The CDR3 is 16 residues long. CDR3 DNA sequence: TGTGCCAGCAACCGCGGCTACGGACAAATGGACAACGAGCAGTACTTC. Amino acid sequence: CASNRGYGQMDNEQYF. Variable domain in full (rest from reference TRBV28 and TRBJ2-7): DVKVTQSSRYLVKRTGEKVFLECVQDMDHENMFWYRQDPGLGLRLIYFSYDVKMKEKGDIPEGYSVSREKKERFSLILESASTNQTSMYLCASNRGYGQMDNEQYFGPGTRLTVT.

CDR3 sequence reads: CASRPDGQGTEAFF. CDR3 DNA: TGTGCCAGCAGACCGGACGGGCAGGGCACTGAAGCTTTCTTT. This chain uses TRBV12-3 or TRBV12-4 with TRBJ1-1, with D tentatively TRBD1 (5 bases). V was shortened by 6 bases and J by 4 bases, with 15 bases between the two germline ends. There are 14 residues in the CDR3.

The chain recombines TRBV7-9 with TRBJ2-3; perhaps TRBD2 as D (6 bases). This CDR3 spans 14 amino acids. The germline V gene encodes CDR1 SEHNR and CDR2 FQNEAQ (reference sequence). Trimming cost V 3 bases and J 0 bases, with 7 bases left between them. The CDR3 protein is CASSFGGSTDTQYF. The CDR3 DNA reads TGTGCCAGCAGCTTTGGGGGGAGCACAGATACGCAGTATTTT.

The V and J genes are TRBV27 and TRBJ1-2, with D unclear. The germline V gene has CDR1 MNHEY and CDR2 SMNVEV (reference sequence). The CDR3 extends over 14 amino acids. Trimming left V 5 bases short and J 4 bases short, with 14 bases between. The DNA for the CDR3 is TGTGCCAGCAGTCCGGGTACCCCGGGCTATGGCTACACCTTC. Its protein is CASSPGTPGYGYTF.

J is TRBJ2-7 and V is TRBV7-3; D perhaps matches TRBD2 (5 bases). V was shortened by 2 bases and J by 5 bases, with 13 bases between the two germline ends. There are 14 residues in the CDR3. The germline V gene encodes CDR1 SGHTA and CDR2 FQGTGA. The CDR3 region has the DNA TGTGCCAGCAGCTTAGGGTACGGGGTCCACGAGCAGTACTTC. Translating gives CASSLGYGVHEQYF.

CDR3 in amino acids: CASSRQGQGGNLEQYF. CDR3 sequence (DNA): TGCGCCAGCAGCCGCCAGGGACAGGGAGGTAATCTCGAGCAGTACTTC. The chain has TRBV4-1 and TRBJ2-7, with 9 bases identical to TRBD1. CDR1 and CDR2 (germline): MGHRA, YSYEKL. The CDR3 is 16 residues long. The junction had 13 bases not matched to a gene; V was cut back by 4 bases and J by 6 bases.

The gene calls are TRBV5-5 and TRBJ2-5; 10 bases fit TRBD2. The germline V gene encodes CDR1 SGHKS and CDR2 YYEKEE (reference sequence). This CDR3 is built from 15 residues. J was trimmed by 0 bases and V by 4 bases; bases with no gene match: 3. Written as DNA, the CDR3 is TGTGCCAGCAGCATGACTAGCGGGTACCAAGAGACCCAGTACTTC. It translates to CASSMTSGYQETQYF.

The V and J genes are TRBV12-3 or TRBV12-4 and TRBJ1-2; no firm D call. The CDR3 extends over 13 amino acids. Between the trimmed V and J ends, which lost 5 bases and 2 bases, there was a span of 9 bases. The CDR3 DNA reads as TGTGCCAGCAGTAAACAAGAAAACTATGGCTACACCTTC. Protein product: CASSKQENYGYTF.

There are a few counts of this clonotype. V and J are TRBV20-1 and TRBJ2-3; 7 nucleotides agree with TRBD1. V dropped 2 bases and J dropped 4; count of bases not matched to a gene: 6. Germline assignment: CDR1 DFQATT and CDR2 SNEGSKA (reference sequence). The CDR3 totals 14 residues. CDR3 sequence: CSARLQGFADTQYF. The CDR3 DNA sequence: TGCAGTGCTAGATTACAGGGGTTTGCAGATACGCAGTATTTT.

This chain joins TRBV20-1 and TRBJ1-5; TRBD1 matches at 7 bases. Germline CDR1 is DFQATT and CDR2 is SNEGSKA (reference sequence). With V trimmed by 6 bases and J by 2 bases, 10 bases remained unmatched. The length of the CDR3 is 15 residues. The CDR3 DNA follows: TGCAGTGCGAATACAGGGGAACAGCGCAATCAGCCCCAGCATTTT. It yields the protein CSANTGEQRNQPQHF.

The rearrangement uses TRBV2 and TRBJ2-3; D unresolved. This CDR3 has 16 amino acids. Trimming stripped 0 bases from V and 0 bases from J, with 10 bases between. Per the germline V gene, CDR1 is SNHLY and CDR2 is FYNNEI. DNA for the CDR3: TGTGCCAGCAGTGAAGCGAAATCTCCTAGCACAGATACGCAGTATTTT. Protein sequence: CASSEAKSPSTDTQYF.

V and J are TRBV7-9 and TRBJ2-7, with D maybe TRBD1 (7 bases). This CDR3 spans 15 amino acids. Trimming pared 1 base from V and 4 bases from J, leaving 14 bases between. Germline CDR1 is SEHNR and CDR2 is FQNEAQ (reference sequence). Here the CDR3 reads CASSLGGTDNYEQYF. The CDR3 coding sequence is TGTGCCAGCAGCTTAGGCGGGACAGACAATTACGAGCAGTACTTC.

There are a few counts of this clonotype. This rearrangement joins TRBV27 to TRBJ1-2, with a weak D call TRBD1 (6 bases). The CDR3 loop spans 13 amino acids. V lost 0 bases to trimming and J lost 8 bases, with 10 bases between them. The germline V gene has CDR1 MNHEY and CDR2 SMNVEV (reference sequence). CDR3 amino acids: CASSLSGARGYTF. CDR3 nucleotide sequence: TGTGCCAGCAGTTTATCGGGGGCCAGGGGCTACACCTTC.

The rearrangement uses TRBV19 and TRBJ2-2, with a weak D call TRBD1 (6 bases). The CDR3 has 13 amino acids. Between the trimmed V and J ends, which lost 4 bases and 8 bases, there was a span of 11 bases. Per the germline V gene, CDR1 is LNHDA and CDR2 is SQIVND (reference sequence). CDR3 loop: CASSTLGTGELFF. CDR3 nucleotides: TGTGCCAGTAGTACGCTCGGGACAGGGGAGCTGTTTTTT. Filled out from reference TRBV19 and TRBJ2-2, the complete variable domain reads DGGITQSPKYLFRKEGQNVTLSCEQNLNHDAMYWYRQDPGQGLRLIYYSQIVNDFQKGDIAEGYSVSREKKESFPLTVTSAQKNPTAFYLCASSTLGTGELFFGEGSRLTVL.

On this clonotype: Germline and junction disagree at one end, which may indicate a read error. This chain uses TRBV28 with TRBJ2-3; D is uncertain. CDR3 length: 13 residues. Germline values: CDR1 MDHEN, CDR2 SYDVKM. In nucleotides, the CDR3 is TGTGCCAGCAGTTCCCCTGACACATATACGCAGTATTTT. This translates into CASSSPDTYTQYF.

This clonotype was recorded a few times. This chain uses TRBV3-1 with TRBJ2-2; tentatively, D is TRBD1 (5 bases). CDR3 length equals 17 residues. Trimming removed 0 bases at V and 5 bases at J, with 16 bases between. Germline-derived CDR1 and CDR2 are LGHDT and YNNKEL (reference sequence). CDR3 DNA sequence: TGTGCCAGCAGCCAAGATTCAGGGCCCATGGGGACCGGGGAGCTGTTTTTT. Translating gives CASSQDSGPMGTGELFF.

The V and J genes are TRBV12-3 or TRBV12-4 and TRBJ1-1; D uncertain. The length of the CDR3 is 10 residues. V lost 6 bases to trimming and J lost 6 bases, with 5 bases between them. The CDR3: CASRGSEAFF. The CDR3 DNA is TGTGCCAGCAGGGGCTCTGAAGCTTTCTTT.

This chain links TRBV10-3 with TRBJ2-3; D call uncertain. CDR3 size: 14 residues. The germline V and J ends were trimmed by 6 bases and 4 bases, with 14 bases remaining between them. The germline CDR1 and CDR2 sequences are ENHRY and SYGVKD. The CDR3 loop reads CAISSLTRADTQYF. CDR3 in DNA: TGTGCCATCAGCTCCCTCACCCGGGCAGATACGCAGTATTTT.

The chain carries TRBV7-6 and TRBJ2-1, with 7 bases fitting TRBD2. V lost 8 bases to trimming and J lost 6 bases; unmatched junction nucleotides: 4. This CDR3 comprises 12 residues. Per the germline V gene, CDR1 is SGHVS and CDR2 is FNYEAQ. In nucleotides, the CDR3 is TGTGCCAGCGGGGGGGGTATCAATGAGCAGTTCTTC. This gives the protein CASGGGINEQFF.

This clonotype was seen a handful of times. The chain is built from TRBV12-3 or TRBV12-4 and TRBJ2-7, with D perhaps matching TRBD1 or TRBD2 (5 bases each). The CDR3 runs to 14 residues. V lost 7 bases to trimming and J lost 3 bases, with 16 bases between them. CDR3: CASTFRDEYYEQYF. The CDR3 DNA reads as TGTGCCAGCACCTTTCGGGACGAGTACTACGAGCAGTACTTC.

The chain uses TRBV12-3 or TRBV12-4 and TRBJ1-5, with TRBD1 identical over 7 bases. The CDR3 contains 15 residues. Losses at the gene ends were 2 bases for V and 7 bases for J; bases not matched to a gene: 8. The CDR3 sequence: CASSLSQGPQQPQHF. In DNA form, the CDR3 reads TGTGCCAGCAGTTTATCACAGGGGCCTCAACAGCCCCAGCATTTT.

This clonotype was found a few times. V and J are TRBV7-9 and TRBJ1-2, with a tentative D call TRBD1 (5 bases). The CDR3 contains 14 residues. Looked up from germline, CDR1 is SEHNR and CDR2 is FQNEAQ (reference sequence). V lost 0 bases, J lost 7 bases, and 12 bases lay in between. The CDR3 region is CASSLAGQGGGYTF. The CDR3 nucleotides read TGTGCCAGCAGCTTAGCGGGGCAGGGTGGTGGCTACACCTTC.

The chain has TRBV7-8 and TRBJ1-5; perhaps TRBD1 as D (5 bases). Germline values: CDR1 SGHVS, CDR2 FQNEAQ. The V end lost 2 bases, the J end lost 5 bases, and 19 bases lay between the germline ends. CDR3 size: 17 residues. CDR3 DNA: TGTGCCAGCAGCTTATTGGAACATCCGTCCAGGGATCAGCCCCAGCATTTT. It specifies CASSLLEHPSRDQPQHF.

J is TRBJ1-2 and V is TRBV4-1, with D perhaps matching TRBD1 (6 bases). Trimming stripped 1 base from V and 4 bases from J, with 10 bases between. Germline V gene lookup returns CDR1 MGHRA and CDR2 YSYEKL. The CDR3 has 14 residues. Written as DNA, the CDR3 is TGCGCCAGCAGCCAAGCTAGGGGGGCCTATGGCTACACCTTC. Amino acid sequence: CASSQARGAYGYTF.

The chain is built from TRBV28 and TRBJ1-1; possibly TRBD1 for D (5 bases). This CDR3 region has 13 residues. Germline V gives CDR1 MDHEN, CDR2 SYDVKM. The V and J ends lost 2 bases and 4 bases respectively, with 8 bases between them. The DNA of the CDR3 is TGTGCCAGCAGTTTAGTTCAGGGCACTGAAGCTTTCTTT. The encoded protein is CASSLVQGTEAFF.

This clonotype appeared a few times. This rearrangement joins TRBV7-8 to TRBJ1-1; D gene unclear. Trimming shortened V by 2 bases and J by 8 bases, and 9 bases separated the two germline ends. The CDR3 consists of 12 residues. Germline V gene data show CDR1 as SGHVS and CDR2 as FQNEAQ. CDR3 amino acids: CASSLFETEAFF. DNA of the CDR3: TGTGCCAGCAGCTTATTCGAGACGGAAGCTTTCTTT.

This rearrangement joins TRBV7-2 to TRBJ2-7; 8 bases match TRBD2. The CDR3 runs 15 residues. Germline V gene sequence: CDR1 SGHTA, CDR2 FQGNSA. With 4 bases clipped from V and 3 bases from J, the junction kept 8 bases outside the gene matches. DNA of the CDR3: TGTGCCAGCAGCTCCCCGGGGGGGGGACTCTACGAGCAGTACTTC. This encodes CASSSPGGGLYEQYF. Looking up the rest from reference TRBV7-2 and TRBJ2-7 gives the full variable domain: GAGVSQSPSNKVTEKGKDVELRCDPISGHTALYWYRQSLGQGLEFLIYFQGNSAPDKSGLPSDRFSAERTGGSVSTLTIQRTQQEDSAVYLCASSSPGGGLYEQYFGPGTRLTVT.

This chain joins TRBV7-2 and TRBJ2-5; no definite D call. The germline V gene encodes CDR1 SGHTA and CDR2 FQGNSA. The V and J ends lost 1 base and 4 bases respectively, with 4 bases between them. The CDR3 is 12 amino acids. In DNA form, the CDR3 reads TGTGCCAGCAGCTTAGGGCGAGAGACCCAGTACTTC. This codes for CASSLGRETQYF.